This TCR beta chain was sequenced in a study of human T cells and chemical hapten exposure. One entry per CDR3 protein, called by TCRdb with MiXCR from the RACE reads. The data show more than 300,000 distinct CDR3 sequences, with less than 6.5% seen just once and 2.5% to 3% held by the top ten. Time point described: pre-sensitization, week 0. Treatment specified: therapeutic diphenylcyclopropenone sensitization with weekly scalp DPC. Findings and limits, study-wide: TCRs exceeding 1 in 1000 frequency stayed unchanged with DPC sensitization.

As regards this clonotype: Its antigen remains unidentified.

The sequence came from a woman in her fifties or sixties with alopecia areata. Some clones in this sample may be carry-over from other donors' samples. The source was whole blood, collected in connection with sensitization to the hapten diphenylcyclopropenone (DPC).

The CDR3 coding sequence is TGTGCCAGCAGCGGGACAGCATTGAACACCGGGGAGCTGTTTTTT. Protein product: CASSGTALNTGELFF. The chain has TRBV12-3 or TRBV12-4 and TRBJ2-2; 7 positions agree with TRBD1. The CDR3 sequence is 15 residues long. Trimming at V came to 6 bases and at J to 1 base, leaving 5 bases not matched to a gene.